Following are 2 T cell receptor beta chains from one sample sequenced in a study of blood T cell repertoires in COVID-19. Method: immunoSEQ multiplex PCR; TCRdb's copy keeps in-frame clones and lacks some. The sample has under 250,000 clones, approximately 87% seen once. Sequenced input: peripheral blood. All receptors come from a woman between 65 and 79 years old with active or convalescent COVID-19.

The V call is TRBV20-1, the J call TRBJ2-7; 8 nucleotides match TRBD1. V lost 3 bases and J lost 1; bases outside the gene matches: 11. Germline V CDR1 and CDR2: DFQATT, SNEGSKA (reference sequence). There are 16 residues in the CDR3. The CDR3 region has the DNA TGCAGTGCTAGTCCCGGGACAGGTACTAGATCCTACGAGCAGTACTTC. Protein: CSASPGTGTRSYEQYF.

V gene TRBV30 combines with J gene TRBJ1-1; tentatively, D is TRBD1 (6 bases). CDR1 GTSNPN and CDR2 SVGIG come from the germline V gene (reference sequence). With 3 bases removed from V and 0 bases from J, the gap between germline ends came to 14 bases. This CDR3 is 15 amino acids long. CDR3 in amino acids: CAWSASGGLNTEAFF. The CDR3 DNA reads as TGTGCCTGGAGCGCCTCGGGGGGGCTGAACACTGAAGCTTTCTTT.